Reported below is one T cell receptor beta chain. RNA was isolated and reverse transcribed to cDNA, the sequencing template. Profiled with immunoSEQ multiplex PCR; TCRdb holds only in-frame clones, not every one. The sample has roughly 230,000 clones, approximately 45% seen once. Regarding treatment: oral pan-JAK inhibitor, 5-10 mg twice daily. This sample is drawn from a study of CD8+ T cells in alopecia areata. Trimming shortened V by 5 bases and J by 10 bases, and 12 bases separated the two germline ends. Germline-derived CDR1 and CDR2 are SNHLY and FYNNEI. The CDR3 sequence is 12 residues long. The chain links TRBV2 to TRBJ1-5, with D possibly matching TRBD1 (5 bases). The material was CD4+ T cells sorted from blood, obtained at approximately week 37, from a patient treated with tofacitinib. This receptor was obtained from a human donor with alopecia areata. The DNA of the CDR3 is TGTGCCAGCAGTCTGAACAGGCTTCCCCAGCATTTT. This sequence encodes CASSLNRLPQHF.